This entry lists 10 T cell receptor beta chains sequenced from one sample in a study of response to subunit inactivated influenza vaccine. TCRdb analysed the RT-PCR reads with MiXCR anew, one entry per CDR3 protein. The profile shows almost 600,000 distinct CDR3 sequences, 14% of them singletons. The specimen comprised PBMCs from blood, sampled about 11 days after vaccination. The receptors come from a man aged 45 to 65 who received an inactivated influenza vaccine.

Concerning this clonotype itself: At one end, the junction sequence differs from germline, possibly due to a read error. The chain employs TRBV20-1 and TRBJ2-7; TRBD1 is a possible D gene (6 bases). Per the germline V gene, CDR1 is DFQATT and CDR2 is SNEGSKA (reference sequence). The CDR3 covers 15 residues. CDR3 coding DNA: TGCTGTGCTCCCTCCCCGGGACACCGCCCCGGCGAGCAGTACTTC. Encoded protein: CCAPSPGHRPGEQYF.

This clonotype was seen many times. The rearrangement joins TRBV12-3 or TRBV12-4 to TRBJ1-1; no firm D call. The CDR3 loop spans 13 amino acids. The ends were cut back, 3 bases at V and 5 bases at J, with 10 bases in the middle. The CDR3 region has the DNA TGTGCCAGCAGTTTCAAGAGCCGGACTGAAGCTTTCTTT. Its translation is CASSFKSRTEAFF.

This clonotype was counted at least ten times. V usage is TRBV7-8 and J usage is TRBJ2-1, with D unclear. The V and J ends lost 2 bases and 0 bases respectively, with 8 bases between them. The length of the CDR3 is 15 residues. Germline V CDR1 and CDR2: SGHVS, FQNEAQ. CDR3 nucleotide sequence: TGTGCCAGCAGCTTACGGCGGAGCTCCTACAATGAGCAGTTCTTC. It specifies CASSLRRSSYNEQFF.

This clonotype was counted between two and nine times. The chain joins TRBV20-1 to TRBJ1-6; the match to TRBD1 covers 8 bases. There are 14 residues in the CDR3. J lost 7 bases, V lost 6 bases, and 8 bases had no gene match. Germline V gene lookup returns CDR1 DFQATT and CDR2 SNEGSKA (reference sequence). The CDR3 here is CSATKTGENSPLHF. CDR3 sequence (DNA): TGCAGTGCGACGAAGACAGGGGAGAATTCACCCCTCCACTTT.

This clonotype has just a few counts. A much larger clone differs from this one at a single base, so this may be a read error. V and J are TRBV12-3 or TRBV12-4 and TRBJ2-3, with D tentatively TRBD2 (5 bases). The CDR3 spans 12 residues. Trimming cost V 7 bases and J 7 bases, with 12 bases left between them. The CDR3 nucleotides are TGTGCCAGCATTTTCGGACTGAATACGCAGTATTTT. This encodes CASIFGLNTQYF.

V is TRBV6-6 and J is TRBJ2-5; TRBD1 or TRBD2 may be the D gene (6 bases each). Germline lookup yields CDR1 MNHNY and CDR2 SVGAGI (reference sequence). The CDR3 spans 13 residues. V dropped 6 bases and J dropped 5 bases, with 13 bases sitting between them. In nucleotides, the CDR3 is TGTGCCAGCAGGAGGGGGGCGCGTGAGACCCAGTACTTC. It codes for CASRRGARETQYF.

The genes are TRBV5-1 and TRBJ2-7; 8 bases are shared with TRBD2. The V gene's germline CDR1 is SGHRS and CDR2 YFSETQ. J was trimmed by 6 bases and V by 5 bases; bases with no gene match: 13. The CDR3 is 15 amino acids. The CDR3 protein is CASREAGGFTSEQYF. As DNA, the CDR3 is TGCGCCAGCAGGGAGGCGGGGGGTTTCACCTCCGAGCAGTACTTC.

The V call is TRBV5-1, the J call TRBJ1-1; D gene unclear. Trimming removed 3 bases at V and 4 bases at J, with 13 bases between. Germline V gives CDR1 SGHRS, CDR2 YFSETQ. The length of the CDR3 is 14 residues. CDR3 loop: CASSYGPGSTEAFF. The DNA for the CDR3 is TGCGCCAGCAGCTACGGCCCAGGATCCACTGAAGCTTTCTTT.

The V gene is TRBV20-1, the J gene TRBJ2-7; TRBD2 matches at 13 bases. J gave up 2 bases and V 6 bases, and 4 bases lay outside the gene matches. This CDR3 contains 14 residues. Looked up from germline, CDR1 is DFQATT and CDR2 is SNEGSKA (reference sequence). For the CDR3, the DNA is TGCAGTGCGCCACTAGCGGGAGGGCCCTACGAGCAGTACTTC. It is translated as CSAPLAGGPYEQYF.

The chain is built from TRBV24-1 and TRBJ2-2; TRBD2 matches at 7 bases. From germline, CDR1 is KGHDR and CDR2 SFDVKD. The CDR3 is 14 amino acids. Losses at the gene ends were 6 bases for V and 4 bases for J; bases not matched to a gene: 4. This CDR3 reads CATSREGGTGELFF. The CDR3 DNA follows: TGTGCCACCAGTAGGGAGGGTGGCACCGGGGAGCTGTTTTTT.